What follows are 18 T cell receptor beta chains derived from one specimen sequenced in a study of shared clonotypes between healthy human individuals. Clones were read by immunoSEQ multiplex PCR, and TCRdb kept only the in-frame ones, dropping some. The table shows millions of clones, with around 94% occurring only once. Sequencing was carried out using naive CD4+ T cells sorted from blood. Specified subset: CD45RA+ positively selected. The source of these receptors is a man aged 18 to 35 in good health.

The rearrangement links TRBV5-5 to TRBJ2-5; 9 nucleotides line up with TRBD1. Germline V gene lookup returns CDR1 SGHKS and CDR2 YYEKEE (reference sequence). CDR3 length: 14 amino acids. J was trimmed by 5 bases and V by 4 bases; bases with no gene match: 6. The DNA of the CDR3 is TGTGCCAGCAGCCTACAGGGGGCCGGGGAGACCCAGTACTTC. It is translated as CASSLQGAGETQYF.

The rearrangement uses TRBV29-1 and TRBJ2-7, with a tentative D call TRBD2 (5 bases). Looked up from germline, CDR1 is SQVTM and CDR2 is ANQGSEA. Trimming removed 6 bases at V and 4 bases at J, with 16 bases between. There are 13 residues in the CDR3. Here the CDR3 reads CSVRGSSGYEQYF. The CDR3 DNA reads as TGCAGCGTCCGGGGTTCGTCGGGGTACGAGCAGTACTTC.

In this sample, this clone turned up once. The chain couples TRBV2 to TRBJ2-4, with D perhaps matching TRBD1 (6 bases). The CDR3 totals 16 residues. Trimming removed 7 bases at V and 3 bases at J, with 19 bases between. Germline V gene sequence: CDR1 SNHLY, CDR2 FYNNEI. The CDR3 spells CASTYYRDTGKNIQYF. The CDR3 nucleotides read TGTGCCAGCACATACTACCGGGACACAGGCAAAAACATTCAGTACTTC.

CDR3 sequence: CASSLDPRDRTATNEKLFF. CDR3 DNA: TGTGCCAGCAGCTTAGATCCCCGGGACAGGACTGCAACTAATGAAAAACTGTTTTTT. The V gene is TRBV11-2, the J gene TRBJ1-4, with 8 bases identical to TRBD1. The V segment lost 0 bases and the J segment 0 bases; nucleotides outside the gene matches: 9. This CDR3 comprises 19 residues. Per germline, CDR1 SGHAT and CDR2 FQNNGV.

This clone was observed a few times. The rearrangement uses TRBV29-1 and TRBJ1-1; TRBD1 is a possible D gene (6 bases). Trimming removed 6 bases at V and 5 bases at J, with 19 bases between. This CDR3 is built from 14 residues. The germline V gene encodes CDR1 SQVTM and CDR2 ANQGSEA. The CDR3 is CSVTKVGGSTEAFF. CDR3 coding DNA: TGCAGCGTGACGAAGGTAGGGGGAAGTACTGAAGCTTTCTTT.

The chain is built from TRBV28 and TRBJ2-3; possible D gene TRBD2, 7 bases. V lost 8 bases, J lost 3 bases, and 12 bases lay in between. CDR3 length equals 13 residues. Germline CDR1 MDHEN, CDR2 SYDVKM. CDR3 sequence (DNA): TGTGCCAGCGTGGCGGGGGCAACAGATACGCAGTATTTT. It codes for CASVAGATDTQYF.

Written as DNA, the CDR3 is TGTGCCAGTAGTATTAAGGGGGCCTACAATGAGCAGTTCTTC. It translates to CASSIKGAYNEQFF. The chain employs TRBV19 and TRBJ2-1; tentative D call: TRBD1 (6 bases). The CDR3 spans 14 residues. Trimming stripped 3 bases from V and 2 bases from J, with 8 bases between. Germline V gene data show CDR1 as LNHDA and CDR2 as SQIVND (reference sequence).

This clone was counted only a few times. The chain employs TRBV6-5 and TRBJ1-1, with D possibly TRBD1 on 6 matching bases. V was cut by 6 bases and J by 5 bases, with 16 bases left in between. The germline V gene encodes CDR1 MNHEY and CDR2 SVGAGI. This CDR3 region has 14 residues. This chain's CDR3 is CASRLFGGGTEAFF. The CDR3 region has the DNA TGTGCCAGCAGGCTTTTTGGGGGCGGAACTGAAGCTTTCTTT.

About this clone: The same CDR3 arises from other DNA sequences in this sample as well. The rearrangement joins TRBV5-1 to TRBJ2-7, with 12 bases that match TRBD2. Germline trimming cut 0 bases from V and 4 bases from J; bases unmatched to any gene: 2. Germline CDR1 reads SGHRS; CDR2 reads YFSETQ. This CDR3 comprises 15 residues. CDR3 sequence: CASSLGLAGVYEQYF. CDR3 nucleotides: TGCGCCAGCAGCTTGGGACTAGCGGGAGTTTACGAGCAGTACTTC. The whole variable domain, remainder taken from reference TRBV5-1 and TRBJ2-7, is KAGVTQTPRYLIKTRGQQVTLSCSPISGHRSVSWYQQTPGQGLQFLFEYFSETQRNKGNFPGRFSGRQFSNSRSEMNVSTLELGDSALYLCASSLGLAGVYEQYFGPGTRLTVT.

The V call is TRBV30, the J call TRBJ1-1; possible D gene TRBD1, 5 bases. The CDR3 has 12 residues. Germline V gene sequence: CDR1 GTSNPN, CDR2 SVGIG (reference sequence). Trimming left V 0 bases short and J 10 bases short, with 12 bases between. The CDR3 here is CAWSVLGAVAFF. The CDR3 nucleotides read TGTGCCTGGAGTGTACTCGGGGCGGTAGCTTTCTTT. Using reference TRBV30 and TRBJ1-1 for the parts outside the CDR3, the full variable domain is SQTIHQWPATLVQPVGSPLSLECTVEGTSNPNLYWYRQAAGRGLQLLFYSVGIGQISSEVPQNLSASRPQDRQFILSSKKLLLSDSGFYLCAWSVLGAVAFFGQGTRLTVV.

This chain links TRBV4-2 with TRBJ2-1; 9 bases fit TRBD2. Per the germline V gene, CDR1 is LGHNA and CDR2 is YNFKEQ. The CDR3 is made up of 17 amino acids. V lost 0 bases, J lost 7 bases, and 10 bases stayed unmatched. The CDR3 reads CASSQELRGGALNEQFF. DNA for the CDR3: TGTGCCAGCAGCCAAGAACTCCGCGGGGGGGCCTTGAATGAGCAGTTCTTC.

The chain links TRBV5-1 to TRBJ2-1; D not resolved. The CDR3 runs to 13 residues. Trimming took off 3 bases at V and 9 bases at J, with 13 bases between the two ends. Germline CDR1 is SGHRS and CDR2 is YFSETQ. This CDR3 is CASSSGSWGEQFF. DNA of the CDR3: TGCGCCAGCAGCTCCGGGTCCTGGGGTGAGCAGTTCTTC.

The J gene is TRBJ1-2, the V gene TRBV28, with D perhaps TRBD1 (6 bases). Germline assignment: CDR1 MDHEN and CDR2 SYDVKM. There are 14 residues in the CDR3. Trimming removed 7 bases from V and 5 bases from J, with 17 bases in between. This CDR3 is CASKPVGGGYGYTF. The DNA for the CDR3 is TGTGCCAGCAAGCCGGTGGGGGGCGGGTATGGCTACACCTTC.

This sequence joins TRBV10-3 and TRBJ1-1; 8 bases align to TRBD1. The CDR3 covers 15 residues. CDR1 and CDR2 (germline): ENHRY, SYGVKD. V shed 6 bases and J 0 bases; nucleotides not matched to a gene: 6. CDR3 DNA sequence: TGTGCCATCAGGGACAGGGAGAAGCTGAACACTGAAGCTTTCTTT. It yields the protein CAIRDREKLNTEAFF.

The chain is built from TRBV14 and TRBJ2-1; D unresolved. Germline assignment: CDR1 SGHDN and CDR2 FVKESK. V gave up 0 bases and J gave up 3 bases, with 9 bases separating them. The CDR3 is 15 amino acids. The CDR3 DNA reads TGTGCCAGCAGCCAAGATTTCGGTGGCTACAATGAGCAGTTCTTC. Translating it yields CASSQDFGGYNEQFF.

A few counts support this clone. The chain is built from TRBV6-5 and TRBJ1-6, with D possibly matching TRBD1 (5 bases). The germline V and J ends were trimmed by 2 bases and 10 bases, with 15 bases remaining between them. The CDR3 spans 15 residues. Germline CDR1 is MNHEY and CDR2 is SVGAGI. Here the CDR3 reads CASSYIGRTPSPLHF. The CDR3 DNA reads as TGTGCCAGCAGTTACATCGGCAGGACACCCTCACCCCTCCACTTT.

The J gene is TRBJ1-2, the V gene TRBV6-6; 8 bases agree with TRBD1. This CDR3 has 15 residues. The V gene's germline CDR1 is MNHNY and CDR2 SVGAGI (reference sequence). V shed 6 bases, J shed 8 bases, and the junction held 14 bases outside the gene matches. This CDR3 is CASRISDRALIGYTF. The CDR3 bases are TGTGCCAGCAGAATTTCGGACAGGGCCTTGATCGGCTACACCTTC.

This clone was seen a handful of times. This sequence joins TRBV9 and TRBJ1-2; 8 nucleotides agree with TRBD1. V dropped 4 bases and J dropped 4; count of bases not matched to a gene: 9. The CDR3 extends over 15 amino acids. Germline values: CDR1 SGDLS, CDR2 YYNGEE. The CDR3 DNA is TGTGCCAGCAGCCCTATTGAAACAGGGGGCTATGGCTACACCTTC. It yields the protein CASSPIETGGYGYTF.